These 10 T cell receptor beta chains were sequenced from one sample in a study of T cells after yellow fever vaccination. Each CDR3 protein is one row after TCRdb ran MiXCR on the 5' RACE reads. In the table there are roughly 250,000 distinct CDR3 sequences, roughly 13% of which are singletons. The sample here was CD4+ T cells sorted from PBMCs, taken 45 days after the yellow fever booster vaccination. All receptors derive from a man aged 30 to 45 who received the YFV17D yellow fever vaccine.

V usage is TRBV5-1 and J usage is TRBJ2-2; D is possibly TRBD2 (6 bases). The length of the CDR3 is 16 residues. The V gene's germline CDR1 is SGHRS and CDR2 YFSETQ. Trimming stripped 5 bases from V and 1 base from J, with 15 bases between. In DNA, the CDR3 is TGCGCCAGCAGTCGCCTGAGCGGGCAGAACACCGGGGAGCTGTTTTTT. It yields the protein CASSRLSGQNTGELFF.

This clonotype has only a few counts. CDR3 protein: CASSRRRPTTDNEQFF. The CDR3 bases are TGTGCCAGCAGCCGTAGACGGCCCACGACAGACAATGAGCAGTTCTTC. The chain carries TRBV5-5 and TRBJ2-1; TRBD1 might be the D (5 bases). CDR1 is SGHKS and CDR2 is YYEKEE in the germline V gene (reference sequence). Deletions cut 4 bases from V and 5 bases from J, with 19 bases between. This CDR3 spans 16 amino acids.

This clonotype showed up just a few times. One end of the junction does not line up with germline, which may come from a read error. The chain uses TRBV5-5 and TRBJ2-3, with TRBD2 matching over 11 bases. This CDR3 has 15 residues. Per germline, CDR1 SGHKS and CDR2 YYEKEE (reference sequence). CDR3: CASSLGLGLAGGSSF. The CDR3 DNA is TGTGCCAGCAGCTTGGGGTTAGGGCTAGCGGGAGGATCCTCCTTT.

This clonotype was detected many times. This chain uses TRBV2 with TRBJ2-3; no reliable D call. Germline CDR1 and CDR2: SNHLY and FYNNEI. The ends were cut back, 4 bases at V and 0 bases at J, with 8 bases in the middle. The CDR3 has 14 amino acids. CDR3 in DNA: TGTGCCAGCAGTGTTAGCAAGAGCACAGATACGCAGTATTTT. Translated, it gives CASSVSKSTDTQYF.

This clonotype was seen more than once but under ten times. The chain couples TRBV20-1 to TRBJ2-5; 8 bases are a match to TRBD2. The CDR3 sequence is 13 residues long. The germline V gene encodes CDR1 DFQATT and CDR2 SNEGSKA (reference sequence). Trimming cost V 3 bases and J 5 bases; bases outside gene matches: 5. DNA for the CDR3: TGCAGTGCTAGGACAGCGGGAGTTGAGACCCAGTACTTC. This gives the protein CSARTAGVETQYF.

The chain combines TRBV5-1 with TRBJ1-2; D remains unclear. V dropped 5 bases and J dropped 4 bases, with 12 bases sitting between them. The CDR3 is 13 residues long. Germline V lookup: CDR1 SGHRS, CDR2 YFSETQ. The CDR3 reads CASRLEGSYGYTF. The CDR3 nucleotides read TGCGCCAGCAGACTGGAGGGATCCTATGGCTACACCTTC.

The gene calls are TRBV27 and TRBJ2-2; 7 bases match TRBD2. The V segment lost 3 bases and the J segment 5 bases; nucleotides outside the gene matches: 9. The V gene's germline CDR1 is MNHEY and CDR2 SMNVEV (reference sequence). The CDR3 contains 16 residues. Written as DNA, the CDR3 is TGTGCCAGCAGTTTGGGCGGGAGAGGATGGACCGGGGAGCTGTTTTTT. Encoded protein: CASSLGGRGWTGELFF.

This clonotype turned up a few times. The chain carries TRBV6-5 and TRBJ1-3; D is ambiguous. This CDR3 region has 13 residues. V lost 2 bases to trimming and J lost 4 bases, with 6 bases between them. The germline V gene encodes CDR1 MNHEY and CDR2 SVGAGI. The CDR3 loop is CASSYTSGNTIYF. CDR3 nucleotides: TGTGCCAGCAGTTACACGAGCGGAAACACCATATATTTT.

The chain is built from TRBV9 and TRBJ2-1; the match to TRBD2 covers 8 bases. This CDR3 has 16 amino acids. In germline, CDR1 is SGDLS, CDR2 YYNGEE. The V and J ends lost 4 bases and 3 bases, in that order; junction bases with no gene match: 9. The CDR3 DNA is TGTGCCAGCAGCCTCATGGCGGGAGGTCACTACAATGAGCAGTTCTTC. Translation: CASSLMAGGHYNEQFF.

In its sample, this clonotype was seen a few times. This sequence joins TRBV6-1 and TRBJ2-7, with 12 bases that match TRBD2. The V gene's germline CDR1 is MNHNS and CDR2 SASEGT. This CDR3 spans 14 amino acids. With V trimmed by 6 bases and J by 7 bases, 7 bases remained unmatched. Here the CDR3 reads CASRRLAGVYEQYF. As DNA, the CDR3 is TGTGCCAGCAGAAGACTAGCGGGAGTGTATGAGCAGTACTTC.